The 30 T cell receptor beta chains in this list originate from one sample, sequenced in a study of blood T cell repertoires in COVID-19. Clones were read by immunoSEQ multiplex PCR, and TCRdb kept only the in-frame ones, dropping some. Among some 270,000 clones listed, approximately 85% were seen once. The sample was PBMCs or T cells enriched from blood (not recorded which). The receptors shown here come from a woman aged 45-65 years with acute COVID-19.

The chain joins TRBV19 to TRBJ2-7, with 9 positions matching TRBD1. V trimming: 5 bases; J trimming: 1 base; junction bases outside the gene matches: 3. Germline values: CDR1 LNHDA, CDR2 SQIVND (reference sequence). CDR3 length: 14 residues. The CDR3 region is CASSAGTGSYEQYF. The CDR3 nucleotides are TGTGCCAGTAGTGCTGGGACAGGGTCCTACGAGCAGTACTTC.

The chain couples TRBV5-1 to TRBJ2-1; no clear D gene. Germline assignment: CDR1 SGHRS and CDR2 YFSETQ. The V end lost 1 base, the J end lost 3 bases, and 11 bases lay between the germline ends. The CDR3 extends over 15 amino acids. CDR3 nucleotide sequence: TGCGCCAGCAGCTTGAGTAGCTTCGGCTACAATGAGCAGTTCTTC. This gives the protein CASSLSSFGYNEQFF.

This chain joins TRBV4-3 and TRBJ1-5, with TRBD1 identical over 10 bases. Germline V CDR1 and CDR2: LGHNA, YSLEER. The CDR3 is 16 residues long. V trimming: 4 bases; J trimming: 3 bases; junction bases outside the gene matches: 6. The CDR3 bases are TGCGCCAGCAGCCCTCATGGGACAGGGGTCAATCAGCCCCAGCATTTT. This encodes CASSPHGTGVNQPQHF.

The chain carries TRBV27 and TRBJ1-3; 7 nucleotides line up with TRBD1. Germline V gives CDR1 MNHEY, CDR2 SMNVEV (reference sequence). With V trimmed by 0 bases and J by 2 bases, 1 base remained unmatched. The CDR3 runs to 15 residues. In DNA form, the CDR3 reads TGTGCCAGCAGTTTATCGACAGGGACTGGAAACACCATATATTTT. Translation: CASSLSTGTGNTIYF.

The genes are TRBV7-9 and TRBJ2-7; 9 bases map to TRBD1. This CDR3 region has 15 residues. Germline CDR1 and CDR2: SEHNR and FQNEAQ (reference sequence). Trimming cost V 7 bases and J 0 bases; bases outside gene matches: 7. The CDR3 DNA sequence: TGTGCCAGCACCCAAGGACAGGGGCTCTCCTACGAGCAGTACTTC. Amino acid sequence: CASTQGQGLSYEQYF.

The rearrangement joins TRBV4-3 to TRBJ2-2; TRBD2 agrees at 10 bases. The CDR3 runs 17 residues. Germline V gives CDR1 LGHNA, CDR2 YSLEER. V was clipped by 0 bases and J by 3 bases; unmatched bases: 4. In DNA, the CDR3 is TGCGCCAGCAGCCAAGAGGCTAGCGGGGGATACACCGGGGAGCTGTTTTTT. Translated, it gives CASSQEASGGYTGELFF.

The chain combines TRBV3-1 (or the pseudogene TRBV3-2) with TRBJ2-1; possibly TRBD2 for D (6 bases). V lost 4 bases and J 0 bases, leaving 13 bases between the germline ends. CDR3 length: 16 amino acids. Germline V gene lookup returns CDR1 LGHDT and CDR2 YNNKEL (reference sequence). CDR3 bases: TGTGCCAGCAGCCGAGATAGCGGAAGCTCCTACAATGAGCAGTTCTTC. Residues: CASSRDSGSSYNEQFF.

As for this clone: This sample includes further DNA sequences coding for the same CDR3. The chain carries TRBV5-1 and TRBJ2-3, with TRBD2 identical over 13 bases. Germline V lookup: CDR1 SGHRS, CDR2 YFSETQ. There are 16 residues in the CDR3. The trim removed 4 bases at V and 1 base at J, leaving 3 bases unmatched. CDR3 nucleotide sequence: TGCGCCAGCAGCCCCGGGACTAGCGGGGGCACAGATACGCAGTATTTT. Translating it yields CASSPGTSGGTDTQYF.

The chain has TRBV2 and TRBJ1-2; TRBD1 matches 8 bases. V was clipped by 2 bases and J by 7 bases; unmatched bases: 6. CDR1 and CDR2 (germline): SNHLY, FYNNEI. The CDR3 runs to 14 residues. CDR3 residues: CASSESDRGSGYTF. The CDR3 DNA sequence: TGTGCCAGCAGTGAAAGTGACAGGGGATCTGGCTACACCTTC.

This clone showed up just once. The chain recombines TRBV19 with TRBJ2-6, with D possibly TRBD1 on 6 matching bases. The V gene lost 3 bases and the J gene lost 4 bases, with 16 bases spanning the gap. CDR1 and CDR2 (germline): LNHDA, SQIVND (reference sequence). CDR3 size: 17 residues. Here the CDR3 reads CASSMVRGVEGANVLTF. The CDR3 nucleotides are TGTGCCAGTAGTATGGTCAGGGGAGTAGAGGGGGCCAACGTCCTGACTTTC.

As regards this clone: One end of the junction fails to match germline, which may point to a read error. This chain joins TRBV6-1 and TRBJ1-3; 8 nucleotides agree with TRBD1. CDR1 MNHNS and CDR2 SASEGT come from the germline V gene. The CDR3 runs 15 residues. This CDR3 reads CASREGQGNRNTIYF. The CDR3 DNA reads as TGTGCCAGCAGGGAAGGACAGGGTAATAGGAACACCATATATTTT.

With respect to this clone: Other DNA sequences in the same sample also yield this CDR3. CDR3 nucleotides: TGTGCCAGCAGCTCGGGACAGGGGAATCAGCCCCAGCATTTT. Translated: CASSSGQGNQPQHF. V usage is TRBV5-6 and J usage is TRBJ1-5, with 10 nucleotides matching TRBD1. With V trimmed by 3 bases and J by 4 bases, 1 base remained unmatched. Germline assignment: CDR1 SGHDT and CDR2 YYEEEE. CDR3 length: 14 amino acids.

The chain's CDR3 is CASRGGYGQPQHF. The CDR3 nucleotides read TGTGCCAGTAGAGGGGGCTACGGTCAGCCCCAGCATTTT. This chain links TRBV19 with TRBJ1-5, with 7 bases that match TRBD1. CDR3 size: 13 residues. Germline assignment: CDR1 LNHDA and CDR2 SQIVND (reference sequence). Germline trimming cut 6 bases from V and 6 bases from J; bases unmatched to any gene: 5.

For the CDR3, the DNA is TGTGCCAGCAGTATCGGACTAGCGGGCCACAATGAGCAGTTCTTC. This codes for CASSIGLAGHNEQFF. The genes are TRBV25-1 and TRBJ2-1, with 11 nucleotides matching TRBD2. The CDR3 has 15 residues. J lost 5 bases, V lost 5 bases, and 5 bases had no gene match. Per germline, CDR1 MGHDK and CDR2 SYGVNS.

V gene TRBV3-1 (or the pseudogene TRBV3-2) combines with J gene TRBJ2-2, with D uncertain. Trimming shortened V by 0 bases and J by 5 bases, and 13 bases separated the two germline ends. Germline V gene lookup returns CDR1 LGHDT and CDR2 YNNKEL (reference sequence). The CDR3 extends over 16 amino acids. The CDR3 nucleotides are TGTGCCAGCAGCCAAGAAAGTCTCCCCGGGACCGGGGAGCTGTTTTTT. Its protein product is CASSQESLPGTGELFF.

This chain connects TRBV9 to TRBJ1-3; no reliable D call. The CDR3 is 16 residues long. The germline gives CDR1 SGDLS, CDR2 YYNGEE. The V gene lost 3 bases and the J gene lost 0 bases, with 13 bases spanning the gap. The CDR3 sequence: CASSARGSYSGNTIYF. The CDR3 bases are TGTGCCAGCAGCGCCCGAGGAAGTTACTCTGGAAACACCATATATTTT.

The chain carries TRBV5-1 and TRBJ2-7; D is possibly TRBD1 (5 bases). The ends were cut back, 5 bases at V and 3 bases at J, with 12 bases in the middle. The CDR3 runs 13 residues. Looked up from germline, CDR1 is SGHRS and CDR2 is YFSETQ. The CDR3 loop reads CASRVGAGYEQYF. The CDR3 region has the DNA TGCGCCAGCAGAGTAGGGGCCGGCTACGAGCAGTACTTC.

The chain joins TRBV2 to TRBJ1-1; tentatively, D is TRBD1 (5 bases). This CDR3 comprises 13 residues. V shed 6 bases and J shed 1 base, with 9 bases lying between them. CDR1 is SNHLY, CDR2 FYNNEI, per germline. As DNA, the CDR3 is TGTGCCAGCAGGACCGGGGGGAACACTGAAGCTTTCTTT. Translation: CASRTGGNTEAFF. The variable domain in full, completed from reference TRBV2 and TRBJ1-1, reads EPEVTQTPSHQVTQMGQEVILRCVPISNHLYFYWYRQILGQKVEFLVSFYNNEISEKSEIFDDQFSVERPDGSNFTLKIRSTKLEDSAMYFCASRTGGNTEAFFGQGTRLTVV.

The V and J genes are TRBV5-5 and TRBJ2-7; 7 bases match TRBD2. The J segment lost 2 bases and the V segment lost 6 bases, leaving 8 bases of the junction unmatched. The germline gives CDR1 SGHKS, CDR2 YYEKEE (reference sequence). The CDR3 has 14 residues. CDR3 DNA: TGTGCCAGCACCCCCGGGGACTATGCCTACGAGCAGTACTTC. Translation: CASTPGDYAYEQYF.

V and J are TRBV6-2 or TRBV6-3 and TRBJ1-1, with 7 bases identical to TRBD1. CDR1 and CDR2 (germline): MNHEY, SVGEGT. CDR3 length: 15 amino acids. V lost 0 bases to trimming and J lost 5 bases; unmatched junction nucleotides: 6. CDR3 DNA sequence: TGTGCCAGCAGTTACTCAGGCAGGGGGTTGACTGAAGCTTTCTTT. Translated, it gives CASSYSGRGLTEAFF.

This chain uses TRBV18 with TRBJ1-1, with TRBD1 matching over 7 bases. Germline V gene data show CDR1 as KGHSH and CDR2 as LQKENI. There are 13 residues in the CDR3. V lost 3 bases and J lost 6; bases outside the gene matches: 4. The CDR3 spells CASSPMTGSEAFF. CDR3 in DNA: TGTGCCAGCTCACCCATGACAGGGTCTGAAGCTTTCTTT.

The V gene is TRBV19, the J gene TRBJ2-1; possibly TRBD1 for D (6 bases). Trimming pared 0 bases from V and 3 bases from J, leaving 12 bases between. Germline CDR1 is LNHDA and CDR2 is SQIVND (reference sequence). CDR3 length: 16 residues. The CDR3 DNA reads TGTGCCAGTAGTATAGATTTGGCAGGGGACTACAATGAGCAGTTCTTC. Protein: CASSIDLAGDYNEQFF.

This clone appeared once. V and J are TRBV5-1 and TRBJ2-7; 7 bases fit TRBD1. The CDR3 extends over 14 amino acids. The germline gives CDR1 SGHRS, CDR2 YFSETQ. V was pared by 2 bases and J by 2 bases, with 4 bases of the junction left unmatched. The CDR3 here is CASSLEGATYEQYF. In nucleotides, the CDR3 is TGCGCCAGCAGCTTAGAGGGGGCCACCTACGAGCAGTACTTC. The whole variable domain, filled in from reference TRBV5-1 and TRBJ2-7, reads KAGVTQTPRYLIKTRGQQVTLSCSPISGHRSVSWYQQTPGQGLQFLFEYFSETQRNKGNFPGRFSGRQFSNSRSEMNVSTLELGDSALYLCASSLEGATYEQYFGPGTRLTVT.

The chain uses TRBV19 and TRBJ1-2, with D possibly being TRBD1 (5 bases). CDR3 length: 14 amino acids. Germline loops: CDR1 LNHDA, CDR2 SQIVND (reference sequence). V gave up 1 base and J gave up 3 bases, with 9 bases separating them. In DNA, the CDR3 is TGTGCCAGTAGTATAGGTCGGGGGGACTATGGCTACACCTTC. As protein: CASSIGRGDYGYTF.

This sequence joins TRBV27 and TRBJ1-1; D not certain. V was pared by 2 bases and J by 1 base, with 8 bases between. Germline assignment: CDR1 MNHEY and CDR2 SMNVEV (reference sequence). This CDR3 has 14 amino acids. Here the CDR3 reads CASSLGSSNTEAFF. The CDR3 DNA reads TGTGCCAGCAGTTTAGGGAGTTCGAACACTGAAGCTTTCTTT.

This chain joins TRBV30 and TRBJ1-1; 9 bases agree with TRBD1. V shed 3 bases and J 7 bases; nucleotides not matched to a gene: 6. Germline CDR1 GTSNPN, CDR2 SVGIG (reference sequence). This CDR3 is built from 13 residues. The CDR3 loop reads CAWSGTGYFEAFF. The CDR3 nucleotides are TGTGCCTGGAGCGGGACAGGGTATTTTGAAGCTTTCTTT.

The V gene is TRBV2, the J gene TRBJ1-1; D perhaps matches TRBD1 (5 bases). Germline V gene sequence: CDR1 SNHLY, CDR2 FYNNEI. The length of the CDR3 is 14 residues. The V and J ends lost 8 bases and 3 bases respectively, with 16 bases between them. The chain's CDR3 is CASSLGHKDTEAFF. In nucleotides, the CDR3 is TGTGCCAGCTCCCTGGGGCATAAGGACACTGAAGCTTTCTTT.

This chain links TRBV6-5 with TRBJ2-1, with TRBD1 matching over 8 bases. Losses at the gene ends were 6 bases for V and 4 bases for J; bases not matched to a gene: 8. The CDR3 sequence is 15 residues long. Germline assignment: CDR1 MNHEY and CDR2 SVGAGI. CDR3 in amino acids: CASSPDRGSYNEQFF. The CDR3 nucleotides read TGTGCCAGCAGCCCCGACAGGGGAAGTTACAATGAGCAGTTCTTC.

The CDR3 spells CASSLRTGMNTEAFF. The CDR3 nucleotides are TGTGCCAGCAGCCTAAGGACAGGGATGAACACTGAAGCTTTCTTT. The chain recombines TRBV3-1 (or the pseudogene TRBV3-2) with TRBJ1-1; 8 bases match TRBD1. Germline CDR1 and CDR2: LGHDT and YNNKEL (reference sequence). The CDR3 extends over 15 amino acids. The J segment lost 0 bases and the V segment lost 4 bases, leaving 4 bases of the junction unmatched.

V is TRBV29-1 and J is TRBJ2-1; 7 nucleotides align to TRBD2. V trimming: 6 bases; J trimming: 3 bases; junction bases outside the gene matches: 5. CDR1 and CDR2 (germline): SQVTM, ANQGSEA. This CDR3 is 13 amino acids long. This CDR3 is CSVRDYRYNEQFF. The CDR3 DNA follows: TGCAGCGTCCGGGACTATCGCTACAATGAGCAGTTCTTC.